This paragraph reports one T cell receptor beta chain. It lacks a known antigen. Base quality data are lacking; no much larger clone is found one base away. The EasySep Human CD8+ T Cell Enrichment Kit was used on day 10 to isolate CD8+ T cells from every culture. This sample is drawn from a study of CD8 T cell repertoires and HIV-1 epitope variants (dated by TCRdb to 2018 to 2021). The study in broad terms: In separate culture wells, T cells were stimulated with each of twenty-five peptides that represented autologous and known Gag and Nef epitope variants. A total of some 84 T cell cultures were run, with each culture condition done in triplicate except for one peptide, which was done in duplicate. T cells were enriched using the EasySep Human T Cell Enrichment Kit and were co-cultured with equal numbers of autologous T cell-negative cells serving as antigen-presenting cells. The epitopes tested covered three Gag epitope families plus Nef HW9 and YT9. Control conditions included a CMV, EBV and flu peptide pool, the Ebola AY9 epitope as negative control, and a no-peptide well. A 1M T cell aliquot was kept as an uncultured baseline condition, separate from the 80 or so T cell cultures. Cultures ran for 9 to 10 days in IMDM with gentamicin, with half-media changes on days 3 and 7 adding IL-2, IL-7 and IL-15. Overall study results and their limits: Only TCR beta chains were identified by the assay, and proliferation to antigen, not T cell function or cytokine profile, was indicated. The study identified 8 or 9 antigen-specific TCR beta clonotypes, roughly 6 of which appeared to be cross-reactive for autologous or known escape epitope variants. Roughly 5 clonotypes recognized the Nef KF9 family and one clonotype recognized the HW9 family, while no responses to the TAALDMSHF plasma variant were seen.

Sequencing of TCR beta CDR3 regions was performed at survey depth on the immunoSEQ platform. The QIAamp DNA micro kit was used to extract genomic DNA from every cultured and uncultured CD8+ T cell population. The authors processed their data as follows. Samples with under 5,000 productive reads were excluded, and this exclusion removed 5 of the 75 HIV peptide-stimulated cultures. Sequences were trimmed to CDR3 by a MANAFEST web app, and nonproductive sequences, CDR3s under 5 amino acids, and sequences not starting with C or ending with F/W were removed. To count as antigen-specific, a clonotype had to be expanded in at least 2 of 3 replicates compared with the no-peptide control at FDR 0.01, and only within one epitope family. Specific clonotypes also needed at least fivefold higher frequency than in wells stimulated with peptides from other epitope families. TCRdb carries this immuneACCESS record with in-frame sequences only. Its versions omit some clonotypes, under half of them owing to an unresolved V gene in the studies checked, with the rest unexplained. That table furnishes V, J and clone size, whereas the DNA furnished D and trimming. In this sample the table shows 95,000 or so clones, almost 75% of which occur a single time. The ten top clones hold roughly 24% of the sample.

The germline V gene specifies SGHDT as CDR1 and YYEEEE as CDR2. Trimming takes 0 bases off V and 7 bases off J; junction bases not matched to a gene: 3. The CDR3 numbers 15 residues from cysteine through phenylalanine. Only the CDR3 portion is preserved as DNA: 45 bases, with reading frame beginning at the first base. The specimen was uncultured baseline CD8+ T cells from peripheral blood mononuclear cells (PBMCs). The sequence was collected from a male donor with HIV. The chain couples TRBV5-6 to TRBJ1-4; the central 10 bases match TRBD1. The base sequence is TGTGCCAGCAGCTTGGGGGACAGGGGAACTGAAAAACTGTTTTTT. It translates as CASSLGDRGTEKLFF.